This TCR beta chain was obtained from a study of blood T cell repertoires in COVID-19. Study details: Acute and convalescent COVID-19 samples came from the United States, Italy and Spain. T cells, B-cell-depleted T cells, or PBMCs provided the cDNA or gDNA that served as material.

Original methodology: By means of reference gene primer amplification, nucleated cell counts were estimated. Produced via immunoSEQ multiplex PCR; TCRdb's table is partial and in-frame only. That table is the source of V, J and clone size, and D and trimming were worked out from the DNA. The sample includes around 60,000 clones, about 86% of them seen just once. Germline V lookup: CDR1 MNHEY, CDR2 SVGAGI. V was cut by 8 bases and J by 7 bases, with 11 bases left in between. The CDR3 has 11 amino acids. The source is a man aged 35-49 years with acute or convalescent COVID-19. J is TRBJ1-2 and V is TRBV6-5, with D maybe TRBD1 (5 bases). Material for sequencing was peripheral blood. The CDR3 DNA reads TGTGCCAGCGCCGTGGGGCCTGGCTACACCTTC. It yields the protein CASAVGPGYTF.